The sequence of this T cell receptor beta chain was determined in a study of cytomegalovirus exposure and HLA in healthy donors. Points from the study as a whole: Overall, under 200 TCR beta chains were annotated as cytomegalovirus-associated. In vitro checks showed that three CMV-associated chains really do target CMV antigens. It was reported in a later analysis that an Asian-associated ancestry cluster showed fewer N-insertions than the roughly 620-donor mean.

Both 60 Vbeta primers and 13 Jbeta primers went into the PCR. Only in-frame clones appear in the TCRdb table, and some are missing; sequencing was by immunoSEQ multiplex PCR. This listing includes some 83,000 clones. In germline, CDR1 is MNHEY, CDR2 SVGAGI. V dropped 0 bases and J dropped 4; count of bases not matched to a gene: 5. The CDR3 contains 15 residues. Comments on this clone: The antigen remains unidentified.

The chain is built from TRBV6-5 and TRBJ1-1; 7 nucleotides line up with TRBD1. Input material: PBMCs. The origin of this receptor is a woman aged 30 to 39 in good health and CMV-seronegative. The CDR3 DNA reads TGTGCCAGCAGTTACTCGACAGGGCGGAGCACTGAAGCTTTCTTT. It translates to CASSYSTGRSTEAFF.